The 6 T cell receptor beta chains in this list originate from one sample, sequenced in a study of T cell repertoires in cytomegalovirus infection. MiXCR, run by TCRdb on the reads, gives a single entry per CDR3 protein. The table records some 600,000 distinct CDR3 sequences, less than 25% of them present only once. Sequencing was done on a sample of CD8+ T cells from PBMCs. These TCRs come from a human donor in good health (CMV status not recorded). Some clones in this sample may be carry-over from other donors' samples.

This clonotype was seen only a few times. The chain uses TRBV5-1 and TRBJ2-1; TRBD2 aligns across 7 bases. Germline V gene lookup returns CDR1 SGHRS and CDR2 YFSETQ. This CDR3 has 17 amino acids. J lost 0 bases, V lost 4 bases, and 10 bases had no gene match. CDR3 loop: CASSLGTGGPSYNEQFF. In DNA, the CDR3 is TGCGCCAGCAGCCTCGGGACGGGGGGTCCCTCCTACAATGAGCAGTTCTTC.

This clonotype was observed a few times. V is TRBV19 and J is TRBJ1-6; maybe TRBD1 (5 bases). The V end lost 3 bases, the J end lost 7 bases, and 16 bases lay between the germline ends. CDR3 size: 16 residues. Germline-derived CDR1 and CDR2 are LNHDA and SQIVND (reference sequence). In DNA form, the CDR3 reads TGTGCCAGTAGTATGAGGTGGGGGGAGAGGAATTCACCCCTCCACTTT. Protein: CASSMRWGERNSPLHF.

This clonotype was detected a few times. This chain connects TRBV6-2 or TRBV6-3 to TRBJ2-5; 7 bases match TRBD1. This CDR3 is built from 15 residues. The germline CDR1 and CDR2 sequences are MNHEY and SVGEGT. J lost 0 bases, V lost 7 bases, and 8 bases had no gene match. The CDR3 reads CASTRDSMYQETQYF. The CDR3 DNA follows: TGTGCCAGCACCCGGGACAGCATGTACCAAGAGACCCAGTACTTC.

This clonotype has ten or more counts. V usage is TRBV7-2 and J usage is TRBJ2-1; 7 bases map to TRBD2. The CDR3 runs 14 residues. Germline-derived CDR1 and CDR2 are SGHTA and FQGNSA. After removal of 4 bases from V and 7 bases from J, the junction contained 7 bases not matched to a gene. The CDR3 spells CASSWTSQANEQFF. Written as DNA, the CDR3 is TGTGCCAGCAGCTGGACTAGTCAGGCAAATGAGCAGTTCTTC.

This clonotype was seen a handful of times. The CDR3 nucleotides are TGTGCCGCATGGGACACAATTTACGAGCAGTACTTC. Translating gives CAAWDTIYEQYF. The genes are TRBV27 and TRBJ2-7, with D maybe TRBD1 (6 bases). The CDR3 runs to 12 residues. Trimming took off 11 bases at V and 4 bases at J, with 15 bases between the two ends. The germline gives CDR1 MNHEY, CDR2 SMNVEV (reference sequence).

CDR3 sequence reads: CASSGNSDSSYNEQFF. The CDR3 nucleotides read TGTGCCAGCAGTGGGAATAGCGATAGCTCCTACAATGAGCAGTTCTTC. The genes are TRBV2 and TRBJ2-1; maybe TRBD2 (5 bases). Trimming cost V 4 bases and J 0 bases, with 13 bases left between them. CDR1 and CDR2 (germline): SNHLY, FYNNEI. The CDR3 has 16 residues.